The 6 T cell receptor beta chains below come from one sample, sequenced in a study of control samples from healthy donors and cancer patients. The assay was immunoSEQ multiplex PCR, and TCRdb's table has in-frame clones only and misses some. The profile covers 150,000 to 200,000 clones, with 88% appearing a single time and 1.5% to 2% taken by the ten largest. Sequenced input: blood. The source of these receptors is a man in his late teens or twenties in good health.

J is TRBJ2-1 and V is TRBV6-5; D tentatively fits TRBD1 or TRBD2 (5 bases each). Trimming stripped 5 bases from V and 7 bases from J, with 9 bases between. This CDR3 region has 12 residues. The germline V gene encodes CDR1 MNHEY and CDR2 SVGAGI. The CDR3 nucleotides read TGTGCCAGCAGTCCGGGGCGAAATGAGCAGTTCTTC. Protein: CASSPGRNEQFF.

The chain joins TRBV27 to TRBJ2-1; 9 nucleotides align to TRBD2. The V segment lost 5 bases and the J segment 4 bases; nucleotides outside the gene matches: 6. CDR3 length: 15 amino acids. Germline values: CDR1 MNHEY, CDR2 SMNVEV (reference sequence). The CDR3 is CASSPLAGIYNEQFF. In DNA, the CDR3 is TGTGCCAGCAGTCCCCTAGCGGGGATTTACAATGAGCAGTTCTTC.

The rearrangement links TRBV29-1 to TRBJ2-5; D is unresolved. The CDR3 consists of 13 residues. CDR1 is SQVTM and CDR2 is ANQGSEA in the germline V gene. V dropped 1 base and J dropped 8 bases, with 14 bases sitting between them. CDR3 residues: CSVEGPGWATQYF. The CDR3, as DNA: TGCAGCGTTGAAGGGCCGGGTTGGGCCACCCAGTACTTC.

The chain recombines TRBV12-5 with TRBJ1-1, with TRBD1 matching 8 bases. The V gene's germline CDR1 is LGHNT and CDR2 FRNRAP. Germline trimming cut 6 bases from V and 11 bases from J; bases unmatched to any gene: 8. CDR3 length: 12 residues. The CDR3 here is CASGLDRGSAFF. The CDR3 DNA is TGTGCTAGTGGCCTAGACAGGGGTTCGGCTTTCTTT.

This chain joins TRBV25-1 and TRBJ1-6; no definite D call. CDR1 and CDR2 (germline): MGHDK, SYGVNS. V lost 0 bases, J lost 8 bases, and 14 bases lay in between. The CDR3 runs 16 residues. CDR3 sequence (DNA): TGTGCCAGCAGTGAATATGAGAACGGACCCGATTCACCCCTCCACTTT. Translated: CASSEYENGPDSPLHF.

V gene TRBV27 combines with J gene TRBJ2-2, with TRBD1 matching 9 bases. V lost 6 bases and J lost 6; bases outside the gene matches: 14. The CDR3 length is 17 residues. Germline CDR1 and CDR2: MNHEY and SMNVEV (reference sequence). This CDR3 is CASSLIWGQGPPGELFF. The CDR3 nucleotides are TGTGCCAGCAGCCTTATATGGGGACAGGGCCCCCCCGGGGAGCTGTTTTTT.